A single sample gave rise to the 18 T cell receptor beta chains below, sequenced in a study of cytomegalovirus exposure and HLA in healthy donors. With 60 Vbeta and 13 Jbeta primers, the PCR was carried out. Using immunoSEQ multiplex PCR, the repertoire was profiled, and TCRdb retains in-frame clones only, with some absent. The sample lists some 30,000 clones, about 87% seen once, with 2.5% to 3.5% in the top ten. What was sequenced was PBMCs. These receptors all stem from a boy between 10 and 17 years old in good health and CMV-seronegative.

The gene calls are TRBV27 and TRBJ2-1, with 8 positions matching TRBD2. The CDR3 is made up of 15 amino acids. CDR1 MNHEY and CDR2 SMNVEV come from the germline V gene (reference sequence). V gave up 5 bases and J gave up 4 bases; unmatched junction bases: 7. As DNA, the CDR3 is TGTGCCAGCAGTCCGGGGGTAGCGGGGTACAATGAGCAGTTCTTC. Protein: CASSPGVAGYNEQFF.

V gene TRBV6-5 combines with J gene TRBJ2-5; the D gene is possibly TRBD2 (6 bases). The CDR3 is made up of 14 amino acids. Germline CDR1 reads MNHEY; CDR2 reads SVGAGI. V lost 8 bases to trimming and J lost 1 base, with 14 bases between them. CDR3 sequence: CASASWRVQETQYF. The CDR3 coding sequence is TGTGCCAGCGCGTCTTGGAGGGTCCAAGAGACCCAGTACTTC.

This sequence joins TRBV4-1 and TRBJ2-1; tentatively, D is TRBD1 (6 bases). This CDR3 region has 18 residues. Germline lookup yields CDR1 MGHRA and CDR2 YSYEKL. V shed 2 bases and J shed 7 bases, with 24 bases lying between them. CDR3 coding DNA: TGCGCCAGCAGCCAACGGTTATTATCTGTGGGGGACAAGAATGAGCAGTTCTTC. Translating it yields CASSQRLLSVGDKNEQFF.

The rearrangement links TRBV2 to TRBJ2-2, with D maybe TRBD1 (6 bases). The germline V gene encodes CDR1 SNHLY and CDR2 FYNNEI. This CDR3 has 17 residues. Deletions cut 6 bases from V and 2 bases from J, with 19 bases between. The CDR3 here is CASSLSRDTANTGELFF. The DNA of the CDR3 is TGTGCCAGCAGCCTAAGCCGGGACACCGCAAACACCGGGGAGCTGTTTTTT.

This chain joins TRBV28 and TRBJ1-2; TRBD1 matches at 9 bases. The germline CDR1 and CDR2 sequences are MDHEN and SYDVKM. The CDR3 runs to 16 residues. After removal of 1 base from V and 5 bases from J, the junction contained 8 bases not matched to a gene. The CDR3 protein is CASSLSHEGQGYGYTF. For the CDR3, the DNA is TGTGCCAGCAGTTTATCACATGAGGGACAGGGTTATGGCTACACCTTC.

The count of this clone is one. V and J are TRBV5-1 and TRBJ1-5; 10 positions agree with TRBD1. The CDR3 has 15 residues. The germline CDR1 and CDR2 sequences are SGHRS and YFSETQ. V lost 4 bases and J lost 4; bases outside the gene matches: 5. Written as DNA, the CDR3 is TGCGCCAGCAGCCCGAGGACAGGGGGTAATCAGCCCCAGCATTTT. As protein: CASSPRTGGNQPQHF.

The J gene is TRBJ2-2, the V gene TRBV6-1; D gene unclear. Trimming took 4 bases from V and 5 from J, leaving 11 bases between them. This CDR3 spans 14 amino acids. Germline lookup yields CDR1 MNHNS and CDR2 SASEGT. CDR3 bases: TGTGCCAGCAGTGTTAGGCGGTTTACCGGGGAGCTGTTTTTT. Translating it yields CASSVRRFTGELFF.

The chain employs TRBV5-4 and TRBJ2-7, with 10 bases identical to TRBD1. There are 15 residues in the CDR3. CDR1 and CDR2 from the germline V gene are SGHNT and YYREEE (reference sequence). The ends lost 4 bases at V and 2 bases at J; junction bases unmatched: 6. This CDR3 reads CASSPLDRGTYEQYF. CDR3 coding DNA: TGTGCCAGCAGCCCCCTGGACAGGGGGACCTACGAGCAGTACTTC.

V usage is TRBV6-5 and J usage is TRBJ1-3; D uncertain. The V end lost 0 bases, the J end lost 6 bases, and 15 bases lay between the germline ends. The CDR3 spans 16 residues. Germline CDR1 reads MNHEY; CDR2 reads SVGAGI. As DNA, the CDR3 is TGTGCCAGCAGTTACTCGGCATGGGAGAATTCAAACACCATATATTTT. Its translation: CASSYSAWENSNTIYF.

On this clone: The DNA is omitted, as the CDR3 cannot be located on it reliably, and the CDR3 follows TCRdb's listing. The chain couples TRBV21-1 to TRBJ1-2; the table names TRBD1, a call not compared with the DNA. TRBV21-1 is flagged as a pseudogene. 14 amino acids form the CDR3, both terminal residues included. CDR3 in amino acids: CASSKVGRGTGYTF.

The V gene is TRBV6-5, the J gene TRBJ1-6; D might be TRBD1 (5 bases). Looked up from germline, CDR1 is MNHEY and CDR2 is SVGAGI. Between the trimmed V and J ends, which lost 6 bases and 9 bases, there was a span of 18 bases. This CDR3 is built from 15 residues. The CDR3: CASRLGGTIFSPLHF. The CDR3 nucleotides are TGTGCCAGCAGATTGGGAGGGACCATCTTTTCACCCCTCCACTTT.

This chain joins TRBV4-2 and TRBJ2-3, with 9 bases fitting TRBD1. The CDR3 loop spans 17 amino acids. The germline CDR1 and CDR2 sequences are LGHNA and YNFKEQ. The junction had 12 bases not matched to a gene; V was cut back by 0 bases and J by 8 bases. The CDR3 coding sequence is TGTGCCAGCAGCCAAGATACGACAGGGGGTCCTCGCGGTACGCAGTATTTT. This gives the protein CASSQDTTGGPRGTQYF.

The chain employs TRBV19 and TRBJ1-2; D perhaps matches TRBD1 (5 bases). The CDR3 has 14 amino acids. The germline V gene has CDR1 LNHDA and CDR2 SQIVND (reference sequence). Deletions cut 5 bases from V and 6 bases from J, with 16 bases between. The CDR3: CASSAGGEADGYTF. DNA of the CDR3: TGTGCCAGTAGTGCCGGAGGGGAGGCGGATGGCTACACCTTC.

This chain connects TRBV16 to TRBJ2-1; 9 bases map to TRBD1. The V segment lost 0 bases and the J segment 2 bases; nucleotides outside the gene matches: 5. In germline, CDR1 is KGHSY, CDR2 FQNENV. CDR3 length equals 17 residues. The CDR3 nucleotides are TGTGCCAGCAGCCAATCGGGCCGGGACAGGGCCTACAATGAGCAGTTCTTC. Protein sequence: CASSQSGRDRAYNEQFF. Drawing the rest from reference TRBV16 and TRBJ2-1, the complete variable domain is GEEVAQTPKHLVRGEGQKAKLYCAPIKGHSYVFWYQQVLKNEFKFLISFQNENVFDETGMPKERFSAKCLPNSPCSLEIQATKLEDSAVYFCASSQSGRDRAYNEQFFGPGTRLTVL.

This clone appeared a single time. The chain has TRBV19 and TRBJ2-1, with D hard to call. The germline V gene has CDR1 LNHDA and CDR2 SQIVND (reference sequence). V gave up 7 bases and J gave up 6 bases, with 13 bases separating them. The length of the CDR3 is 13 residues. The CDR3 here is CASTSLTGNEQFF. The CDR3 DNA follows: TGTGCCAGTACTAGTTTAACGGGCAATGAGCAGTTCTTC.

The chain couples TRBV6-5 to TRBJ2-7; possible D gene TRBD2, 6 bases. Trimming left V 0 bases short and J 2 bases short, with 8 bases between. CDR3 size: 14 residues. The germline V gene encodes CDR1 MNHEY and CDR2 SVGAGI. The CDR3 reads CASSYSEGTYEQYF. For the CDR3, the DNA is TGTGCCAGCAGTTACTCGGAGGGAACCTACGAGCAGTACTTC.

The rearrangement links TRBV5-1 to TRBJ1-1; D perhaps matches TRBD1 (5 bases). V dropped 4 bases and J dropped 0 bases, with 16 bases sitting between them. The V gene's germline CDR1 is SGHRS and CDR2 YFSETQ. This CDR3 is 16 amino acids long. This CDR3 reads CASSPLTGGMNTEAFF. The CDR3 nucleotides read TGCGCCAGCAGCCCTCTCACGGGGGGAATGAACACTGAAGCTTTCTTT.

The CDR3 coding sequence is TGTGCCAGCAGTGAAGCGCTTCAACGGCGGGATGGCTACACCTTC. Encoded protein: CASSEALQRRDGYTF. V is TRBV6-1 and J is TRBJ1-2; D is unclear. The V gene's germline CDR1 is MNHNS and CDR2 SASEGT. V shed 0 bases and J shed 6 bases, with 14 bases lying between them. The CDR3 is 15 amino acids.